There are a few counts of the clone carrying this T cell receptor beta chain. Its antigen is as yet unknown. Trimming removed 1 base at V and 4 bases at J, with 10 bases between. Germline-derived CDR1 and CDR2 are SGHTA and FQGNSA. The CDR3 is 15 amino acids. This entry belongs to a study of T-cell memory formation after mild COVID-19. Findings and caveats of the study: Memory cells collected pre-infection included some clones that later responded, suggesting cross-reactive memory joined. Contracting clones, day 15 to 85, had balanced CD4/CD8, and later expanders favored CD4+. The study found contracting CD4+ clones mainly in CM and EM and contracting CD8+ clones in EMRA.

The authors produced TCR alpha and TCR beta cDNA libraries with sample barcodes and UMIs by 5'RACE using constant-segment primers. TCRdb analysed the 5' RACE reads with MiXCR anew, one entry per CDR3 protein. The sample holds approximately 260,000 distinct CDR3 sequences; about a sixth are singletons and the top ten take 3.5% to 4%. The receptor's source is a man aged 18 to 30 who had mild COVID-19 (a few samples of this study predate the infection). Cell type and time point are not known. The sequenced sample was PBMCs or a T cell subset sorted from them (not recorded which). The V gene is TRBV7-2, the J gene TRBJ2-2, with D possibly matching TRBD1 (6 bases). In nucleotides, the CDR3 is TGTGCCAGCAGCTTAGGAGGGGGTGGCACCGGGGAGCTGTTTTTT. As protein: CASSLGGGGTGELFF.